This TCR beta chain was obtained from a study of beta chain features in type 1 diabetes (dated by TCRdb to 2016 to 2018). Context from the whole study: Mean age, gender distribution, total cell number and subset yield did not differ between patients and healthy donors. In the study, recently diagnosed type 1 diabetes patients and matched healthy donors were compared on the TCRB repertoires of their sorted circulating CD4+ T cell subsets. Whereas all 30 or so donors provided naive and central memory subsets, regulatory and stem cell-like memory subsets were isolated from just 8 patients and about 8 healthy donors. A total of some 100,000,000 sorted cells were examined across all samples, and a strong correlation was observed between cell number per subset and RNA yield.

The CDR3 sequence holds 15 residues, the cysteine and phenylalanine included. The read is trimmed to its CDR3 DNA, 45 bases read in frame from base 1. V sheds 0 bases and J sheds 9 bases, leaving 16 bases between their ends. CDR1 and CDR2 (SGDLS, YYNGEE) derive from the germline V gene. A single peripheral blood draw of about 116 mL on average was collected from each donor into heparinised tubes. Naive, central memory, regulatory and stem cell-like memory CD4+ T cells were sorted on a BD FACSAria II using a panel including CD45RO, CCR7, CD25, CD127, CD95 and CD27. All sorted populations exceeded 98% purity. Right away, PBMCs were isolated by Lymphoprep density gradient centrifugation and were stained directly, with no culture step. So that batch effects would be minimized, each experiment stained and sorted samples in pairs, pairing one healthy donor with one patient. The full study reports these points: The naive, central memory and regulatory TCRB repertoires appeared to resemble one another more closely among patients than among healthy donors. In all four CD4+ subsets, TCRB CDR3 length was moderately but significantly shorter in type 1 diabetes patients. Because the HLA sub-analyses included only small numbers of individuals, any influence of HLA type on TCRB rearrangement was left unresolved. PCR may preferentially amplify shorter templates, but because patient and control samples were amplified and corrected together, any resulting skew would affect both groups equally. Fewer insertions and more nucleotide deletions at VDJ recombination sites were observed in patients with type 1 diabetes, implying thymic rearrangement abnormalities. Sequencing cDNA rather than genomic DNA could over-represent highly expressing activated cells, although activation and CD3 levels did not differ between groups.

All of the isolated RNA was reverse transcribed with the High Capacity cDNA Reverse Transcription Kit, so expressed TCRB transcripts were sequenced. Deep immunoSEQ sequencing was performed on naive, central memory and regulatory T cell samples, with an average of roughly 3.5 million total reads per sample. Sorted cells were lysed in RLT buffer and RNA was extracted with DNase-treated RNeasy Micro or Mini kits, depending on cell number. To prevent cross-contamination, every cell subset was processed on its own, while patient and healthy donor samples were processed together. TCRB sequences were amplified from cDNA with the immunoSEQ multiplex PCR, producing 87-bp fragments spanning the CDR3 region. Amplicons were sequenced on the Illumina HiSeq platform. In the paper's pipeline: Synthetic template baselines were used to correct PCR bias computationally, reads within Hamming distance 2 were collapsed together, and singletons that could not be merged were discarded. Reads were aligned against IMGT so that V, D and J genes, CDR3 length and insertions or deletions at six rearrangement sites could be assigned. Clonotype counts were normalized to sorted cell number within each subset before computing true diversity and Gini coefficients with the tcR R package. Repertoire sharing was quantified using the overlap coefficient calculated on TCRB nucleotide sequences. Out-of-frame TCRB sequences from naive cells were analyzed to stand in for the pre-selection repertoire. Here the immuneACCESS table is served through TCRdb, limited to in-frame sequences with V and J called. Missing clones are a known gap in these copies; in checked studies unresolved V genes cover under half, and the rest lacks a known reason. That table gives V, J and clone size, and the DNA gave D and trimming. The sample table holds 630,000 or so clones, of which over 12% were seen once. Jointly, the top ten make up 0.03% to 0.04% of the sample.

There are a few counts of this clone. Its antigen is unknown. Base qualities are not provided; no much larger clone lies one nucleotide away. The rearranged segments are TRBV9 and TRBJ2-1; TRBD2 could be the D gene, as 6 bases match. The receptor's source is a man in his late teens or twenties with type 1 diabetes. Material for sequencing was naive CD4+ T cells from blood. The cell subset or site label corresponds to: true naive CD4+ T cells. The bases read TGTGCCAGCAGCGTAGAGCTCTGGATGGGGGGTGAGCAGTTCTTC. Its coded protein is CASSVELWMGGEQFF.